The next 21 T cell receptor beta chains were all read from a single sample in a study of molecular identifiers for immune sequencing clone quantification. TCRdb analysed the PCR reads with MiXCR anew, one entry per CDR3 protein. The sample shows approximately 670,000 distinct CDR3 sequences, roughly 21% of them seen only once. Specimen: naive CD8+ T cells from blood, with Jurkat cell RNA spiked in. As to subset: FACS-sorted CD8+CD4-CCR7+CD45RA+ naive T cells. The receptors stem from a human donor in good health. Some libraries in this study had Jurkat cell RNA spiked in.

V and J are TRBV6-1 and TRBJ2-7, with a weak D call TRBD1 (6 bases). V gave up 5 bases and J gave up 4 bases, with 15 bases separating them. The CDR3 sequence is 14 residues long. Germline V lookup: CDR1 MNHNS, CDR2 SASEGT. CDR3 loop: CASSLADSEYEQYF. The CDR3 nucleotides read TGTGCCAGCAGTTTGGCGGACAGCGAATACGAGCAGTACTTC.

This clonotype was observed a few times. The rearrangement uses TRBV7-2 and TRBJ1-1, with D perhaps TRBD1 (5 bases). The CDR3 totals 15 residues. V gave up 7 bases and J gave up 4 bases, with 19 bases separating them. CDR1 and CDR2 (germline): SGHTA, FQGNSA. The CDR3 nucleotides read TGTGCCAGCATTCCCCCCCGGGGCTACGGCACTGAAGCTTTCTTT. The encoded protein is CASIPPRGYGTEAFF.

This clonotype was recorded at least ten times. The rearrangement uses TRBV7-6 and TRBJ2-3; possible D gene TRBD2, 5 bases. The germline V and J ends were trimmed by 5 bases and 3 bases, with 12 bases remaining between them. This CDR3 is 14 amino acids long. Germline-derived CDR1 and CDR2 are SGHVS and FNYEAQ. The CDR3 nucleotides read TGTGCCAGCAGCCTCTTCGGAGGAACAGATACGCAGTATTTT. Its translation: CASSLFGGTDTQYF.

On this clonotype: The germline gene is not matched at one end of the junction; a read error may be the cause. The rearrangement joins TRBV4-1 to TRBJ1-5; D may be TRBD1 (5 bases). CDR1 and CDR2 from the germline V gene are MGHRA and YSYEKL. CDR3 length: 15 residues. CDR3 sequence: CASGQDRGSNQPQHF. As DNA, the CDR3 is TGCGCCAGCGGCCAAGATAGGGGAAGCAATCAGCCCCAGCATTTT.

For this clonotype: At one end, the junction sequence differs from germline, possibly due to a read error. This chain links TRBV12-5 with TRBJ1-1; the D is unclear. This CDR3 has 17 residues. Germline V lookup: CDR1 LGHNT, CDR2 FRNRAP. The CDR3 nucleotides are TGCGCTAGAGGCAATTTTGCAGGATCCTTGGTGAACACTGAAGCTTTCTTT. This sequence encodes CARGNFAGSLVNTEAFF.

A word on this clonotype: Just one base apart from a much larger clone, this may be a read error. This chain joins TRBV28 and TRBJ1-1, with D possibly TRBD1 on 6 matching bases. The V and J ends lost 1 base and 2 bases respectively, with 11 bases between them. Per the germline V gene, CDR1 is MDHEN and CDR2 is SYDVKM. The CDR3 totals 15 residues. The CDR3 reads CASSLSGQPNTEAFF. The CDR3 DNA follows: TGTGCCAGCAGTTTATCAGGACAGCCCAACACTGAAGCTTTCTTT. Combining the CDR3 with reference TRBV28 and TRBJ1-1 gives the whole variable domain DVKVTQSSRYLVKRTGEKVFLECVQDMDHENMFWYRQDPGLGLRLIYFSYDVKMKEKGDIPEGYSVSREKKERFSLILESASTNQTSMYLCASSLSGQPNTEAFFGQGTRLTVV.

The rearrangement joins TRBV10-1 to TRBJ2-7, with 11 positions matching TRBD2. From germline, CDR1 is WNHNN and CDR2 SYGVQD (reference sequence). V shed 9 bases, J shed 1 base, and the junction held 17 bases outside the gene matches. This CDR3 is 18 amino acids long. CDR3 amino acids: CAREARTSGSPPSYEQYF. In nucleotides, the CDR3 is TGCGCCAGGGAAGCCAGGACTAGCGGGTCCCCGCCATCCTACGAGCAGTACTTC.

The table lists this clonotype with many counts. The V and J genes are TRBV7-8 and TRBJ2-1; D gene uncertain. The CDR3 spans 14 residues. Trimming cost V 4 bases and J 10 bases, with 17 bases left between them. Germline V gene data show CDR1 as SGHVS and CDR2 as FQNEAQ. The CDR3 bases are TGTGCCAGCAGCTCCCCCCCAGAGGTGGGGGAGCAGTTCTTC. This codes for CASSSPPEVGEQFF.

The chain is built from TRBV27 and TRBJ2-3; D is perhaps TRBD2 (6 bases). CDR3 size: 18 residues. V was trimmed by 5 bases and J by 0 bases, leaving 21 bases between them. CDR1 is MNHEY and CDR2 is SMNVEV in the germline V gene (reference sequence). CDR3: CASSPEEVEGTSTDTQYF. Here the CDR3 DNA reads TGTGCCAGCAGTCCCGAGGAGGTGGAGGGTACTAGCACAGATACGCAGTATTTT.

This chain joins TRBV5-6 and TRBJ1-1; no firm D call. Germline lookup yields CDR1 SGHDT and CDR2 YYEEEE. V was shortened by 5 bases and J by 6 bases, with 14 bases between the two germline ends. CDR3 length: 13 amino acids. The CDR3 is CASRRTDNAEAFF. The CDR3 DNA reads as TGTGCCAGCAGGAGAACAGACAACGCTGAAGCTTTCTTT.

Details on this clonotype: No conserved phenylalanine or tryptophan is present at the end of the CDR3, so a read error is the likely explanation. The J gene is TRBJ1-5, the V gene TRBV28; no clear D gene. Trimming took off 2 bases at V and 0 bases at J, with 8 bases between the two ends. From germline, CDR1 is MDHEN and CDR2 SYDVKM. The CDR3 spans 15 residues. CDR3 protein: CASSLTLGSNQPQHY. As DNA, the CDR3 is TGTGCCAGCAGTTTAACCCTGGGTAGCAATCAGCCCCAGCATTAT.

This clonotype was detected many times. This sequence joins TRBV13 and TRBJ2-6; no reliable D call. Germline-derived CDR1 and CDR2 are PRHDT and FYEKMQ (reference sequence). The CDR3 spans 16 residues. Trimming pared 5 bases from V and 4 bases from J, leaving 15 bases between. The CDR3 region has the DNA TGTGCCAGCAGCCCCCATACGGTTTTGGGGGCCAACGTCCTGACTTTC. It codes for CASSPHTVLGANVLTF.

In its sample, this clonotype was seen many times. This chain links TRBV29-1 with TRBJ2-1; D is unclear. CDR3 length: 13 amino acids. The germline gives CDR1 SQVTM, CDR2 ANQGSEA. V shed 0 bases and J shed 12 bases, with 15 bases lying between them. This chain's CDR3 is CSVEDRLGSAQFF. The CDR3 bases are TGCAGCGTTGAAGATCGATTGGGGTCGGCGCAGTTCTTC.

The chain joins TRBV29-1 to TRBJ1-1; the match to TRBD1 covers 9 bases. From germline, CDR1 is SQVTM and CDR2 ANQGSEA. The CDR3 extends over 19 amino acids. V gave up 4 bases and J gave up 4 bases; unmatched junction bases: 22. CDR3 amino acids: CSVGRRGPSGQGSGTEAFF. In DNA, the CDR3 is TGCAGCGTTGGCCGTCGGGGGCCATCTGGACAGGGGAGTGGCACTGAAGCTTTCTTT.

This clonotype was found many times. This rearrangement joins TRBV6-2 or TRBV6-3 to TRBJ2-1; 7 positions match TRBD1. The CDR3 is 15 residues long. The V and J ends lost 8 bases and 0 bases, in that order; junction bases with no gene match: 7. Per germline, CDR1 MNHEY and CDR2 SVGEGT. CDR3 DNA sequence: TGTGCCAGCGGCCCGTGGACAGGCTCCTACAATGAGCAGTTCTTC. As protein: CASGPWTGSYNEQFF.

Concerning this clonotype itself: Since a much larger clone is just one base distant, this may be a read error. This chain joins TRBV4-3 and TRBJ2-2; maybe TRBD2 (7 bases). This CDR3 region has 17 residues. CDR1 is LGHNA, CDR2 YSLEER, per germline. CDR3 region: CASSQSVGGPSTGEPFF. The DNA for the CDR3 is TGCGCCAGCAGCCAATCGGTGGGGGGGCCCTCCACCGGGGAGCCGTTTTTT.

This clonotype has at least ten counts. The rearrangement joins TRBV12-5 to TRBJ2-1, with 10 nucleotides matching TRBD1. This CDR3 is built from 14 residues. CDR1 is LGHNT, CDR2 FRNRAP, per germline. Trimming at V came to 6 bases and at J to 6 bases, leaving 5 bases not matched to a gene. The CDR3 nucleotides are TGTGCTAGTGGAGCCGGGACAGGGGTCAATGAGCAGTTCTTC. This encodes CASGAGTGVNEQFF.

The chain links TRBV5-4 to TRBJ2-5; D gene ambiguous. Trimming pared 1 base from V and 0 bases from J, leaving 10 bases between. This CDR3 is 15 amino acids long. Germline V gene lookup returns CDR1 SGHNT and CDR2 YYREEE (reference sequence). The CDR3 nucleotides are TGTGCCAGCAGCTTGTGGGTACGGAACCAAGAGACCCAGTACTTC. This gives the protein CASSLWVRNQETQYF.

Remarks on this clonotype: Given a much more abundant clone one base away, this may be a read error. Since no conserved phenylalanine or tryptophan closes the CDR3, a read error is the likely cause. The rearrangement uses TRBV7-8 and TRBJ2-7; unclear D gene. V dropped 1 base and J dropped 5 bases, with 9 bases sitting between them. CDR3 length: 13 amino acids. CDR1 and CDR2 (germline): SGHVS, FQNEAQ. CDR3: CASSLVVYHEQYS. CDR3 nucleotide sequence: TGTGCCAGCAGCTTAGTGGTTTACCACGAGCAGTACTCC.

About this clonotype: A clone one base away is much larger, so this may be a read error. This CDR3 is CATGSDRGHEPQHF. CDR3 DNA sequence: TGTGCCACCGGCAGTGACAGGGGGCATGAGCCCCAGCATTTT. The V call is TRBV15, the J call TRBJ1-5; 10 positions match TRBD1. Germline V lookup: CDR1 LNHNV, CDR2 YYDKDF (reference sequence). This CDR3 contains 14 residues.

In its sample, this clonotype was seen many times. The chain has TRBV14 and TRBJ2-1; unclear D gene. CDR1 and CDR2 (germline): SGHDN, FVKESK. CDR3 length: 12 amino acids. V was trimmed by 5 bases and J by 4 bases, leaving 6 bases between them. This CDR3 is CASSTLYNEQFF. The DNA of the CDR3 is TGTGCCAGCAGCACCCTATACAATGAGCAGTTCTTC.